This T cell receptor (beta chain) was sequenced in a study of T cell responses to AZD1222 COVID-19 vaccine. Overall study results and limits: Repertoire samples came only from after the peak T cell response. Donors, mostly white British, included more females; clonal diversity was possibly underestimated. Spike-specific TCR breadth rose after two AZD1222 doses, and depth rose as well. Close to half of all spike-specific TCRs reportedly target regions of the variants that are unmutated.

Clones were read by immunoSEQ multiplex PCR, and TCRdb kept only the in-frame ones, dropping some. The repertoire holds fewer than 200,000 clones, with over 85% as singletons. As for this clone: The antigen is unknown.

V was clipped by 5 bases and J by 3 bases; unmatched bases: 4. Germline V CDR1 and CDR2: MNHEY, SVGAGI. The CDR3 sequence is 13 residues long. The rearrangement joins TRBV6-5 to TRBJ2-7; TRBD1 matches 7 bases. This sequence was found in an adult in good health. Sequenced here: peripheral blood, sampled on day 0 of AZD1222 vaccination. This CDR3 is CASSQTGDYEQYF. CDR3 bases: TGTGCCAGCAGTCAAACAGGGGACTACGAGCAGTACTTC.